This T cell receptor beta chain was observed in a study of cytomegalovirus exposure and HLA in healthy donors. Study information: A later analysis reported the same platform for the roughly 120 validation repertoires and the approximately 640 first-cohort repertoires. Study conclusions and caveats: A few CMV-associated chains proved CMV antigen-specific in vitro.

About this clone: As yet, its antigen is unknown.

The study drew the donors from its roughly 110-subject validation cohort, separate from the approximately 700-subject first cohort. Sequencing was performed with immunoSEQ multiplex PCR; in TCRdb, only in-frame clones are kept and a portion is missing. The data show 73,000 or so clones, around 94% seen once. J gave up 12 bases and V 3 bases, and 8 bases lay outside the gene matches. The CDR3 extends over 13 amino acids. Per germline, CDR1 SGHTA and CDR2 FQGNSA. V gene TRBV7-2 combines with J gene TRBJ2-1, with 7 bases matching TRBD2. This receptor was identified in a woman between 18 and 29 years old in good health and CMV-seropositive. Sequencing was done on a sample of PBMCs. CDR3 nucleotides: TGTGCCAGCAGCTTCCAGAAGCGGGAAGGGCAGTTCTTC. Encoded protein: CASSFQKREGQFF.